This T cell receptor (beta chain) was observed in a study of T cell responses to AZD1222 COVID-19 vaccine. Regarding the study as a whole: The donor group comprised mostly white British people and more females; the analysis possibly underestimated clonal diversity. Nearly half of spike-specific TCRs reportedly go after variant regions that carry no mutations.

Comments on this clone: The antigen is unknown.

Germline V lookup: CDR1 MDHEN, CDR2 SYDVKM. The CDR3 runs to 15 residues. Trimming took off 6 bases at V and 1 base at J, with 14 bases between the two ends. Clones were read by immunoSEQ multiplex PCR, and TCRdb kept only the in-frame ones, dropping some. Among roughly 120,000 clones listed, approximately 90% were seen once. Sequenced here: peripheral blood, sampled 28 days after the second AZD1222 dose. The J gene is TRBJ2-3, the V gene TRBV28; possible D gene TRBD1, 6 bases. The TCR was taken from an adult who received the AZD1222 COVID-19 vaccine. DNA of the CDR3: TGTGCCAGCAGCCGAGGGGGTCTCGGCACAGATACGCAGTATTTT. Its translation: CASSRGGLGTDTQYF.